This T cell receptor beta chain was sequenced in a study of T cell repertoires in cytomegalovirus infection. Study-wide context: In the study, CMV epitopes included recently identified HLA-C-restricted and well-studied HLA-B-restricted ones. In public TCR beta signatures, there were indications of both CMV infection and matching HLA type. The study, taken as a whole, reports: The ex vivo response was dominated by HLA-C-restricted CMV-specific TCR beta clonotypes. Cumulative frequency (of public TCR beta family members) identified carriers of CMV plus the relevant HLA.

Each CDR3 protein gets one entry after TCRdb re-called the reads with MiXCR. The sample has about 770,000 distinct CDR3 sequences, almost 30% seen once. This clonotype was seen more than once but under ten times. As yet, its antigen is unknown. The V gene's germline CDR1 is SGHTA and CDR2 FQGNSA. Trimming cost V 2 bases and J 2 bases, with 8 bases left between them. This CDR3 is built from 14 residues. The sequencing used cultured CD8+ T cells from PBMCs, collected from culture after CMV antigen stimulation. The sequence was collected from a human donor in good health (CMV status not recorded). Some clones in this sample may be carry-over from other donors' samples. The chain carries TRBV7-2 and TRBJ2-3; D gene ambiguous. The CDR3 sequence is CASSLPSNTDTQYF. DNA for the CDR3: TGTGCCAGCAGCTTACCGAGTAACACAGATACGCAGTATTTT.